One sample yielded the 19 T cell receptor beta chains listed below, sequenced in a study of post-analysis software for immune sequencing data. Study outcomes and limitations: Roughly 5 TRBV segments, TRBV5-6, TRBV5-1 and TRBV20-1 among them, were found more frequent in patients than controls.

Antigens of these TCRs are unknown. The TCR beta cDNA libraries contained unique molecular identifiers. TCRdb passed the PCR reads through MiXCR, listing each CDR3 protein once. In the table there are a few hundred thousand distinct CDR3 sequences, approximately 33% of which are singletons. The sample was blood. Receptor source: a girl aged 5-17 years with multiple sclerosis.

The sample holds many counts of this clonotype. This sequence joins TRBV7-3 and TRBJ2-3; 9 positions agree with TRBD1. CDR1 and CDR2 (germline): SGHTA, FQGTGA. J gave up 2 bases and V 3 bases, and 3 bases lay outside the gene matches. The CDR3 runs to 15 residues. CDR3: CASSLGQGSTDTQYF. Written as DNA, the CDR3 is TGTGCCAGCAGCTTGGGACAGGGCTCCACAGATACGCAGTATTTT.

This clonotype has just a few counts. V is TRBV6-5 and J is TRBJ2-7; D is unclear. The germline V and J ends were trimmed by 5 bases and 4 bases, with 12 bases remaining between them. Germline V gives CDR1 MNHEY, CDR2 SVGAGI. This CDR3 has 13 amino acids. The DNA for the CDR3 is TGTGCCAGCAGTATCACCCTGGGGTACGAGCAGTACTTC. It codes for CASSITLGYEQYF.

A few counts support this clonotype. The chain joins TRBV5-1 to TRBJ1-1; the D gene is possibly TRBD1 (6 bases). V lost 2 bases to trimming and J lost 1 base, with 12 bases between them. Germline assignment: CDR1 SGHRS and CDR2 YFSETQ. The CDR3 contains 15 residues. CDR3 sequence reads: CASSFEDSSNTEAFF. The CDR3 region has the DNA TGCGCCAGCAGCTTTGAGGACAGCTCGAACACTGAAGCTTTCTTT.

The V call is TRBV10-3, the J call TRBJ1-3; TRBD1 might be the D (6 bases). With 11 bases removed from V and 0 bases from J, the gap between germline ends came to 14 bases. Germline CDR1 and CDR2: ENHRY and SYGVKD. CDR3 size: 14 residues. DNA of the CDR3: TGTGCCCTCCCGGGGGCTCGCTCTGGAAACACCATATATTTT. Translating gives CALPGARSGNTIYF.

The V and J genes are TRBV10-3 and TRBJ2-2; the D call may be TRBD1 or TRBD2 (7 bases each). With 10 bases removed from V and 3 bases from J, the gap between germline ends came to 12 bases. CDR1 and CDR2 (germline): ENHRY, SYGVKD. The CDR3 runs 13 residues. CDR3 bases: TGTGCCACAGGGGGGGACTACACCGGGGAGCTGTTTTTT. It is translated as CATGGDYTGELFF.

The chain employs TRBV9 and TRBJ2-1, with TRBD2 matching 7 bases. Germline V gene lookup returns CDR1 SGDLS and CDR2 YYNGEE. The CDR3 is made up of 13 amino acids. V was clipped by 0 bases and J by 10 bases; unmatched bases: 4. The CDR3: CASSVGDYEEQFF. For the CDR3, the DNA is TGTGCCAGCAGCGTAGGGGACTACGAAGAGCAGTTCTTC. The full variable domain, rest sourced from reference TRBV9 and TRBJ2-1, is DSGVTQTPKHLITATGQRVTLRCSPRSGDLSVYWYQQSLDQGLQFLIQYYNGEERAKGNILERFSAQQFPDLHSELNLSSLELGDSALYFCASSVGDYEEQFFGPGTRLTVL.

The chain uses TRBV14 and TRBJ2-2; D gene uncertain. Per germline, CDR1 SGHDN and CDR2 FVKESK. This CDR3 contains 15 residues. V was clipped by 1 base and J by 5 bases, with 11 bases between them. The CDR3 nucleotides read TGTGCCAGCAGCCAAGTTAGACCTGGGACCGGGGAGCTGTTTTTT. Translating it yields CASSQVRPGTGELFF.

The chain uses TRBV24-1 and TRBJ2-1; 8 bases fit TRBD1. There are 17 residues in the CDR3. V gave up 2 bases and J gave up 5 bases; unmatched junction bases: 10. In germline, CDR1 is KGHDR, CDR2 SFDVKD. CDR3 in amino acids: CATSDWLDRGRNNEQFF. CDR3 in DNA: TGTGCCACCAGTGATTGGCTAGACAGGGGAAGGAACAATGAGCAGTTCTTC.

The chain combines TRBV7-9 with TRBJ2-1, with D possibly TRBD1 on 6 matching bases. Between the trimmed V and J ends, which lost 1 base and 6 bases, there was a span of 10 bases. Germline V lookup: CDR1 SEHNR, CDR2 FQNEAQ (reference sequence). The CDR3 has 14 amino acids. The CDR3: CASSLESRGNEQFF. Here the CDR3 DNA reads TGTGCCAGCAGCTTAGAATCCAGGGGCAATGAGCAGTTCTTC.

The V gene is TRBV4-1, the J gene TRBJ2-3; D remains unclear. CDR1 is MGHRA and CDR2 is YSYEKL in the germline V gene. Trimming took off 2 bases at V and 0 bases at J, with 12 bases between the two ends. CDR3 length: 16 amino acids. The CDR3 sequence is CASSQINLVSTDTQYF. The CDR3 nucleotides read TGCGCCAGCAGCCAAATTAACTTGGTGAGCACAGATACGCAGTATTTT.

The J gene is TRBJ1-2, the V gene TRBV27; tentatively, D is TRBD1 (5 bases). CDR1 is MNHEY and CDR2 is SMNVEV in the germline V gene (reference sequence). V was clipped by 0 bases and J by 8 bases, with 13 bases between them. The CDR3 is 14 amino acids. CDR3 amino acids: CASSLSAGTGGYTF. DNA for the CDR3: TGTGCCAGCAGTTTATCGGCGGGGACCGGCGGCTACACCTTC.

The rearrangement uses TRBV12-3 or TRBV12-4 and TRBJ1-3; D remains unclear. Trimming removed 2 bases at V and 3 bases at J, with 11 bases between. CDR3 length equals 15 residues. CDR3 sequence reads: CASSLNGGGGNTIYF. CDR3 DNA sequence: TGTGCCAGCAGTTTAAACGGAGGCGGTGGAAACACCATATATTTT.

In its sample, this clonotype was seen a few times. V and J are TRBV20-1 and TRBJ1-4; the D gene is possibly TRBD1 (5 bases). Germline V gene lookup returns CDR1 DFQATT and CDR2 SNEGSKA (reference sequence). The CDR3 covers 14 residues. Trimming stripped 0 bases from V and 8 bases from J, with 13 bases between. CDR3 bases: TGCAGTGCTAGAGATTCCGGGGGAGGGGAAAAACTGTTTTTT. It is translated as CSARDSGGGEKLFF.

The table lists this clonotype with many counts. The chain uses TRBV4-2 and TRBJ2-3; possibly TRBD2 for D (6 bases). The germline V gene has CDR1 LGHNA and CDR2 YNFKEQ. V dropped 4 bases and J dropped 3 bases, with 14 bases sitting between them. The CDR3 has 15 residues. In DNA, the CDR3 is TGTGCCAGCAGCCCCGTGCGGGGAGGTACAGATACGCAGTATTTT. Translation: CASSPVRGGTDTQYF.

This clonotype was recorded a few times. The chain links TRBV4-2 to TRBJ2-1; D remains unclear. Germline CDR1 reads LGHNA; CDR2 reads YNFKEQ. V lost 0 bases, J lost 0 bases, and 12 bases lay in between. This CDR3 region has 17 residues. The CDR3 DNA is TGTGCCAGCAGCCAAGACGACCTCCTGAGCTCCTACAATGAGCAGTTCTTC. Amino acids: CASSQDDLLSSYNEQFF.

This sequence joins TRBV5-1 and TRBJ1-6, with D possibly matching TRBD1 (6 bases). V was clipped by 5 bases and J by 10 bases, with 16 bases between them. Germline V gives CDR1 SGHRS, CDR2 YFSETQ. The CDR3 has 14 residues. The CDR3 coding sequence is TGCGCCAGCAGTCTTGGACAGACGGACTCACCCCTCCACTTT. Protein sequence: CASSLGQTDSPLHF.

The CDR3 DNA follows: TGCAGCGTTGAGGTGGGGACAGGGGGCTACGAGCAGTACTTC. It encodes CSVEVGTGGYEQYF. V is TRBV29-1 and J is TRBJ2-7, with TRBD1 matching 11 bases. The CDR3 has 14 amino acids. Per germline, CDR1 SQVTM and CDR2 ANQGSEA. Trimming removed 3 bases from V and 3 bases from J; junction bases left unmatched: 4.

The chain employs TRBV7-2 and TRBJ2-7, with 8 bases identical to TRBD2. The V gene's germline CDR1 is SGHTA and CDR2 FQGNSA. The CDR3 contains 14 residues. Trimming took 4 bases from V and 6 from J; bases not matched to a gene: 8. As DNA, the CDR3 is TGTGCCAGCAGCTCAGGGACTAGAAGGGGCGAGCAGTACTTC. Its protein product is CASSSGTRRGEQYF.

This clonotype was picked up a small number of times. The CDR3 sequence is CASSQGAGYNQPQHF. DNA of the CDR3: TGCGCCAGCAGCCAGGGGGCCGGTTACAATCAGCCCCAGCATTTT. The chain links TRBV4-1 to TRBJ1-5, with D maybe TRBD1 (6 bases). With 3 bases removed from V and 3 bases from J, the gap between germline ends came to 12 bases. Germline CDR1 reads MGHRA; CDR2 reads YSYEKL. The CDR3 covers 15 residues.